The rows below give T cell receptor beta chains drawn from one sample of a study of blood T cell repertoires in COVID-19. Measured with immunoSEQ multiplex PCR; TCRdb has only the in-frame clones, and not every one. The sample consists of over 120,000 clones, 78% of them appearing once. The sequenced material came from peripheral blood. These receptors all stem from a woman aged 55-70 years with acute or convalescent COVID-19. Both conserved end residues are part of each CDR3. D genes are given only for firm matches. Size tells how often a clone was seen (once, few, many) or the class of an expanded clone, and some rows leave it out.

j_gene	abundance	d_gene	v_gene	CDR3nt	CDR3aa
TRBJ2-7	few	-	TRBV5-4	TGTGCCAGCAGCTTGGGGCGGGACTACGAGCAGTACTTC	CASSLGRDYEQYF
TRBJ1-3	-	-	TRBV15	TGTGCCACCAGCAGAGATCTTGGCTTTGGAAACACCATATATTTT	CATSRDLGFGNTIYF
TRBJ1-2	-	TRBD1	TRBV15	TGTGCCACCAGCAGAGGCAGGGGGCGCTTGGACTATGGCTACACCTTC	CATSRGRGRLDYGYTF
TRBJ2-1	once	-	TRBV7-3	TGTGCCAGCAGCTTAAGTCGGTACAATGAGCAGTTCTTC	CASSLSRYNEQFF
TRBJ2-5	-	TRBD1	TRBV28	TGTGCCAGCAGACAGACAGGGGGCAAGACCCAGTACTTC	CASRQTGGKTQYF
TRBJ2-1	-	TRBD2	TRBV7-2	TGTGCCAGCAGCTTAGATGGTGGGACTAGCGGGAACAATGAGCAGTTCTTC	CASSLDGGTSGNNEQFF
TRBJ2-7	few	TRBD1	TRBV7-8	TGTGCCAGCAGCGTAACCGGGACAGCAACATACGAGCAGTACTTC	CASSVTGTATYEQYF
TRBJ1-2	-	-	TRBV30	TGTGCCTGGAGTGGTAACGTGGGAGTAAGCGGCTACACCTTC	CAWSGNVGVSGYTF
TRBJ1-5	-	-	TRBV19	TGTGCCAGTAGGGACAAGGGGGAGAATCAGCCCCAGCATTTT	CASRDKGENQPQHF
TRBJ2-3	once	-	TRBV27	TGTGCCAGCTTCGACAGAGTTACGCAGTATTTT	CASFDRVTQYF
TRBJ1-1	-	-	TRBV5-1	TGCGCCAGCAGTGGATCAGGGGTCGAGACTGAAGCTTTCTTT	CASSGSGVETEAFF
TRBJ1-1	-	-	TRBV2	TGTGCCAGCAGTTTGTCACAGGGGAACACTGAAGCTTTCTTT	CASSLSQGNTEAFF
TRBJ1-2	once	TRBD1	TRBV28	TGTGCCAGCAGTGAGGACAGGGTAGGGTATGGCTACACCTTC	CASSEDRVGYGYTF
TRBJ2-6	-	-	TRBV10-3	TGTGCCTCCAAGGACAGCTCTGGGGCCAACGTCCTGACTTTC	CASKDSSGANVLTF
TRBJ2-7	-	TRBD2	TRBV27	TGTGCCAGCAGTTTCTCCCCTAGCGGGAGCGGAGAGCAGTACTTC	CASSFSPSGSGEQYF
TRBJ2-7	few	-	TRBV30	TGTGCCTGGAGTGTAAAGGCGGGACCCCCGTACTTC	CAWSVKAGPPYF
TRBJ2-4	few	-	TRBV7-9	TGTGCCAGCAGCTTAGACCCGGGGAGTTTCACCCCAGTATCCCACTTC	CASSLDPGSFTPVSHF
TRBJ2-5	-	-	TRBV5-1	TGCGCCAGCAGCTTGGGGTCAGAAGAGACCCAGTACTTC	CASSLGSEETQYF
TRBJ2-3	-	-	TRBV3-1/TRBV3-2	TGTGCCAGCAGCGCAGCGGGCCCGCCCCCGGGGACCCTTACAGATACGCAGTATTTT	CASSAAGPPPGTLTDTQYF
TRBJ2-7	-	-	TRBV15	TGTGCCACCAGCAGCTTGGGACTGACTACGAAGCAGTACTTC	CATSSLGLTTKQYF
TRBJ2-3	-	TRBD2	TRBV27	TGTGCCAGCAGTTTATTGCCTAGCGGGAGGGGTACAGATACGCAGTATTTT	CASSLLPSGRGTDTQYF
TRBJ1-4	-	-	TRBV30	TGTGCCTGGGCAACAGGGACTAATGAAAAACTGTTTTTT	CAWATGTNEKLFF
TRBJ2-7	once	-	TRBV14	TGTGCCAGCAGCCAAGTTTTCGTTATTGGTAGTCGCGAGCAGTACTTC	CASSQVFVIGSREQYF
TRBJ2-5	-	TRBD2	TRBV5-1	TGCGCCAGCAGCCGTGGGACTAGCGGGATGGGGCGGGAGACCCAGTACTTC	CASSRGTSGMGRETQYF
TRBJ1-4	few	TRBD1	TRBV5-5	TGTGCCAGCAGCTTAGACAGGGGAGGGGAAAAACTGTTTTTT	CASSLDRGGEKLFF
TRBJ2-7	-	-	TRBV7-2	TGTGCCAGCAGCTTACTCGGGGATCTCTACGAGCAGTACTTT	CASSLLGDLYEQYF